The next 7 T cell receptor beta chains were all read from a single sample in a study of shared clonotypes between healthy human individuals. The table came from immunoSEQ multiplex PCR; TCRdb's copy has only in-frame clones and leaves some out. The table shows roughly 2 million clones, with approximately 95% occurring only once. Sequenced material: naive CD4+ T cells sorted from blood. Noted subset: CD45RA+ positively selected. Receptor source: a man in his late teens or twenties in good health.

As for this clone: Other DNA sequences from this sample encode an identical CDR3 as well. The chain combines TRBV10-3 with TRBJ2-5; D gene uncertain. Germline V gene data show CDR1 as ENHRY and CDR2 as SYGVKD. This CDR3 is built from 11 residues. Trimming removed 3 bases from V and 5 bases from J, with 4 bases in between. The CDR3 DNA reads TGTGCCATCAGTGAAGCGGAGACCCAGTACTTC. Residues: CAISEAETQYF.

The rearrangement links TRBV6-6 to TRBJ2-3; 7 nucleotides agree with TRBD1. This CDR3 region has 15 residues. Germline CDR1 MNHNY, CDR2 SVGAGI (reference sequence). Unmatched junction bases numbered 8, after V lost 5 bases and J lost 3 bases. The DNA for the CDR3 is TGTGCCAGCAGTAAAGGGGGCCTCGGGACAGATACGCAGTATTTT. Its translation is CASSKGGLGTDTQYF.

The chain combines TRBV4-1 with TRBJ1-2; possibly TRBD1 for D (5 bases). V was trimmed by 0 bases and J by 7 bases, leaving 15 bases between them. Germline loops: CDR1 MGHRA, CDR2 YSYEKL. This CDR3 spans 15 amino acids. For the CDR3, the DNA is TGCGCCAGCAGCCAAGAGGGAGGCGGGGGAGGTGGCTACACCTTC. Its translation: CASSQEGGGGGGYTF.

The J gene is TRBJ1-1, the V gene TRBV11-2; 7 bases fit TRBD1. There are 14 residues in the CDR3. V trimming: 5 bases; J trimming: 0 bases; junction bases outside the gene matches: 3. The germline gives CDR1 SGHAT, CDR2 FQNNGV. CDR3 sequence (DNA): TGTGCCAGCAGCCGTCAGGGGGTGAACACTGAAGCTTTCTTT. Its protein product is CASSRQGVNTEAFF. Full variable domain (missing parts from reference TRBV11-2 and TRBJ1-1): EAGVAQSPRYKIIEKRQSVAFWCNPISGHATLYWYQQILGQGPKLLIQFQNNGVVDDSQLPKDRFSAERLKGVDSTLKIQPAKLEDSAVYLCASSRQGVNTEAFFGQGTRLTVV.

The chain employs TRBV4-1 and TRBJ2-7, with D uncertain. CDR1 is MGHRA, CDR2 YSYEKL, per germline. Between the trimmed V and J ends, which lost 6 bases and 0 bases, there was a span of 12 bases. The CDR3 has 14 amino acids. This CDR3 is CASRDPASSYEQYF. The CDR3 DNA reads as TGCGCCAGCAGGGATCCGGCGAGCTCCTACGAGCAGTACTTC.

This clone appeared once. The gene calls are TRBV6-5 and TRBJ1-5; D not certain. CDR3 length: 12 residues. Germline CDR1 reads MNHEY; CDR2 reads SVGAGI. The V gene lost 6 bases and the J gene lost 5 bases, with 8 bases spanning the gap. As DNA, the CDR3 is TGTGCCAGCAGGGGTGGGGATCAGCCCCAGCATTTT. Translated, it gives CASRGGDQPQHF.

This chain joins TRBV10-3 and TRBJ2-7; 7 bases match TRBD2. After removal of 2 bases from V and 3 bases from J, the junction contained 4 bases not matched to a gene. There are 14 residues in the CDR3. Per germline, CDR1 ENHRY and CDR2 SYGVKD. The DNA for the CDR3 is TGTGCCATCAGTGAGGCGGGAGTGAGCTACGAGCAGTACTTC. Translated: CAISEAGVSYEQYF.